These 6 T cell receptor beta chains were sequenced from one sample in a study of T cell responses to AZD1222 COVID-19 vaccine. Sequencing used immunoSEQ multiplex PCR; TCRdb keeps in-frame clones, though not all of them. Of 110,000 or so clones listed, roughly 87% are singletons. The starting material was peripheral blood, obtained on day 0 of AZD1222 vaccination. Receptor source: an adult in good health.

This chain links TRBV24-1 with TRBJ2-2; 7 bases map to TRBD1. The CDR3 is 17 residues long. Looked up from germline, CDR1 is KGHDR and CDR2 is SFDVKD. The junction had 7 bases not matched to a gene; V was cut back by 4 bases and J by 0 bases. The CDR3, as DNA: TGTGCCACCAGTGACTGGGGACAGTCCGCGAACACCGGGGAGCTGTTTTTT. Its translation: CATSDWGQSANTGELFF.

This clone has a single count. This chain joins TRBV28 and TRBJ2-5; D is unresolved. V lost 6 bases, J lost 4 bases, and 15 bases lay in between. CDR1 MDHEN and CDR2 SYDVKM come from the germline V gene. CDR3 length: 14 residues. CDR3 in amino acids: CASRQVGPGETQYF. DNA for the CDR3: TGTGCCAGCAGGCAGGTGGGCCCTGGAGAGACCCAGTACTTC.

This rearrangement joins TRBV4-1 to TRBJ2-2, with unresolved D. Germline-derived CDR1 and CDR2 are MGHRA and YSYEKL. This CDR3 region has 13 residues. V was cut by 1 base and J by 6 bases, with 6 bases left in between. The CDR3 loop is CASSQVSAGELFF. For the CDR3, the DNA is TGCGCCAGCAGCCAAGTTTCGGCCGGGGAGCTGTTTTTT.

This chain uses TRBV6-5 with TRBJ2-7, with no clear D. Germline CDR1 MNHEY, CDR2 SVGAGI. The CDR3 is 13 amino acids. Deletions cut 5 bases from V and 2 bases from J, with 10 bases between. The CDR3 DNA follows: TGTGCCAGCAGTCCCCGAGAACCCTACGAGCAGTACTTC. Protein: CASSPREPYEQYF.

The chain has TRBV6-1 and TRBJ1-2; D is ambiguous. The CDR3 has 13 amino acids. Germline lookup yields CDR1 MNHNS and CDR2 SASEGT. With 1 base removed from V and 4 bases from J, the gap between germline ends came to 7 bases. CDR3 in amino acids: CASSEVNSYGYTF. The CDR3 DNA follows: TGTGCCAGCAGTGAAGTGAACTCCTATGGCTACACCTTC.

The gene calls are TRBV29-1 and TRBJ2-3, with D possibly being TRBD2 (7 bases). The germline gives CDR1 SQVTM, CDR2 ANQGSEA. This CDR3 comprises 13 residues. The CDR3 sequence: CRCGGPSTDTQYF. DNA for the CDR3: TGCAGGTGCGGGGGCCCAAGCACAGATACGCAGTATTTT.